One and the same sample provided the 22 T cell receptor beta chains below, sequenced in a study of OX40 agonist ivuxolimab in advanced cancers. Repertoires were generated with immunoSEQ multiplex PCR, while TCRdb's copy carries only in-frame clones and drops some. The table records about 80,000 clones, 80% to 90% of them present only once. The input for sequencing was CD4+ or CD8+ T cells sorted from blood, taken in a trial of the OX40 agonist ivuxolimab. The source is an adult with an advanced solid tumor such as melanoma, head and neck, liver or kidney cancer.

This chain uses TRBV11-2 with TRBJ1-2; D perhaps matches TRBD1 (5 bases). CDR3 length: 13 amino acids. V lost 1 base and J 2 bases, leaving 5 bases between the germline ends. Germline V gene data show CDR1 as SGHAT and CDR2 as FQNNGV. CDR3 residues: CASSLAGNYGYTF. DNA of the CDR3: TGTGCCAGCAGCTTAGCAGGGAACTATGGCTACACCTTC.

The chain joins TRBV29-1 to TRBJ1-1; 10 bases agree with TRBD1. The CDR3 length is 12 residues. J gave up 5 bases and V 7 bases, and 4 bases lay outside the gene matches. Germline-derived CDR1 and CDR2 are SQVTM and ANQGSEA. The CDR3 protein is CSGTGQGTEAFF. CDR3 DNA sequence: TGCAGCGGGACGGGACAGGGGACTGAAGCTTTCTTT.

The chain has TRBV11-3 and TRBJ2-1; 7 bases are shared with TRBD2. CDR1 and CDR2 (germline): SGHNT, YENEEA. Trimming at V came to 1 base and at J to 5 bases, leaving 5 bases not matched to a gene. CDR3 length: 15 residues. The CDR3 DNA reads TGTGCCAGCAGCTTAGGGAGCGGGGAGGACAATGAGCAGTTCTTC. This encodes CASSLGSGEDNEQFF.

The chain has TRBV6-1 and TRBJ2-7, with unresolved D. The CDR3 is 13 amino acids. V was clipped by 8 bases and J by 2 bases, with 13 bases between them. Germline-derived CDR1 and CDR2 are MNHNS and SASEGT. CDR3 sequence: CASSTNRAYEQYV. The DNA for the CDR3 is TGTGCCAGCTCGACAAATAGGGCCTACGAGCAGTACGTC.

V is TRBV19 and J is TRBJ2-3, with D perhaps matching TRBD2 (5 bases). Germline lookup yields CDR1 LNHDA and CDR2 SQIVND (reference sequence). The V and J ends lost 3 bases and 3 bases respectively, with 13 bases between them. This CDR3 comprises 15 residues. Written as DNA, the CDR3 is TGTGCCAGTAGTATCGTCCCTTGGGAGACAGATACGCAGTATTTT. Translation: CASSIVPWETDTQYF.

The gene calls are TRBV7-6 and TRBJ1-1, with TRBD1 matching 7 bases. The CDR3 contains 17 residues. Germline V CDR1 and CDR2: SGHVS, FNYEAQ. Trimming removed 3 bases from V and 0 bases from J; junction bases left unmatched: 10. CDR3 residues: CASSFRGGGGVNTEAFF. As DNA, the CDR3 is TGTGCCAGCAGCTTTAGAGGGGGCGGGGGTGTGAACACTGAAGCTTTCTTT.

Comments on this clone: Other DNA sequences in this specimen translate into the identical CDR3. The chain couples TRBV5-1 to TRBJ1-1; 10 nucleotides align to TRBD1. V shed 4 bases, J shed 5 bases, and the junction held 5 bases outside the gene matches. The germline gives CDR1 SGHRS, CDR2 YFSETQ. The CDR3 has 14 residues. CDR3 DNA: TGCGCCAGCAGCACGTCGGGACAGGGGACTGAAGCTTTCTTT. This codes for CASSTSGQGTEAFF.

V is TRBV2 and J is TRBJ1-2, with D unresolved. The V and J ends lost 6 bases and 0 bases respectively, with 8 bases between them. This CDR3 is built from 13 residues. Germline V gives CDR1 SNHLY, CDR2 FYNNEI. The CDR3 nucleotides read TGTGCCAGCAGGGGGAGGGCTAACTATGGCTACACCTTC. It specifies CASRGRANYGYTF.

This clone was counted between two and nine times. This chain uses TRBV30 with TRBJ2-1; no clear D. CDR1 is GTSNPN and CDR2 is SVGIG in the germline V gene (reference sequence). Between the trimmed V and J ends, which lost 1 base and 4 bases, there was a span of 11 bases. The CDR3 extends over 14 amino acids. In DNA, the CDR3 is TGTGCCTGGAGTGCTGGAGCAGCGTACAATGAGCAGTTCTTC. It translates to CAWSAGAAYNEQFF. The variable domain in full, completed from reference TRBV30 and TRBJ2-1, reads SQTIHQWPATLVQPVGSPLSLECTVEGTSNPNLYWYRQAAGRGLQLLFYSVGIGQISSEVPQNLSASRPQDRQFILSSKKLLLSDSGFYLCAWSAGAAYNEQFFGPGTRLTVL.

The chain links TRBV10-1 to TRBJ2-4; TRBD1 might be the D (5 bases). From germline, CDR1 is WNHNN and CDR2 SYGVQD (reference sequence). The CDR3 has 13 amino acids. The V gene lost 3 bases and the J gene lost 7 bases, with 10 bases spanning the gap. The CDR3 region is CASSERGGNIQYF. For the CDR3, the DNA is TGCGCCAGCAGTGAAAGGGGTGGTAACATTCAGTACTTC.

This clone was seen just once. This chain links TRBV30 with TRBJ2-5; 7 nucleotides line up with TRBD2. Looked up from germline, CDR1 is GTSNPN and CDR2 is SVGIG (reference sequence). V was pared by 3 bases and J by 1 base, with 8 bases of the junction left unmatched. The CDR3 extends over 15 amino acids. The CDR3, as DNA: TGTGCCTGGAGCGAAGGACTAGGTGCCCAAGAGACCCAGTACTTC. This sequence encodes CAWSEGLGAQETQYF.

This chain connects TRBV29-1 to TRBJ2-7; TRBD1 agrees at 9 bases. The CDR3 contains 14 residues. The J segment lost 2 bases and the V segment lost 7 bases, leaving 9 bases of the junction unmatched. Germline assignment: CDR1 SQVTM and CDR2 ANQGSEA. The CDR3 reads CSAAPGQGTYEQYF. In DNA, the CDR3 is TGCAGCGCAGCGCCGGGACAGGGAACCTACGAGCAGTACTTC.

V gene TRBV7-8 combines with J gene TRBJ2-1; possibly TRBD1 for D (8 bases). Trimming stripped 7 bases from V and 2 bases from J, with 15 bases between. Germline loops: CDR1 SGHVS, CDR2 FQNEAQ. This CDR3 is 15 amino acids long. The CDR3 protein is CASNRGGATYNEQFF. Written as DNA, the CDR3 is TGTGCCAGCAACAGGGGGGGGGCTACCTACAATGAGCAGTTCTTC.

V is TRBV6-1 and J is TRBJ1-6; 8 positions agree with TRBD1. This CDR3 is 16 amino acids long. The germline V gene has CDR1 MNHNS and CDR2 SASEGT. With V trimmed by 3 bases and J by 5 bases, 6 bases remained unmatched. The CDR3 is CASSDRGRGHNSPLHF. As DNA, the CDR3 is TGTGCCAGCAGTGACAGGGGGCGCGGTCATAATTCACCCCTCCACTTT.

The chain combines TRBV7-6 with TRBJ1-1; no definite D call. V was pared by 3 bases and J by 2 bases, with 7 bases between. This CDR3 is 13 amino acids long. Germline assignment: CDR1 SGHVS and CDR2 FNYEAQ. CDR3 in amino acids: CASSFKPNTEAFF. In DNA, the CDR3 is TGTGCCAGCAGCTTTAAACCCAACACTGAAGCTTTCTTT.

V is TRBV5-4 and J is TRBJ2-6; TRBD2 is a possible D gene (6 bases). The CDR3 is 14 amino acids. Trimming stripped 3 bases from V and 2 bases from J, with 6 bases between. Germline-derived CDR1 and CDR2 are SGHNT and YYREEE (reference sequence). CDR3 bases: TGTGCCAGCAGCTGGGGGGCTGGGGCCAACGTCCTGACTTTC. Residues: CASSWGAGANVLTF.

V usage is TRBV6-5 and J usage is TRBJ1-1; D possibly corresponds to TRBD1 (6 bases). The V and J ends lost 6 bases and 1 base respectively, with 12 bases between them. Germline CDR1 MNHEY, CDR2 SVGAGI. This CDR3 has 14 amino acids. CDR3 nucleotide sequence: TGTGCCAGCAGGACCCCGGGGGCGAACACTGAAGCTTTCTTT. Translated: CASRTPGANTEAFF.

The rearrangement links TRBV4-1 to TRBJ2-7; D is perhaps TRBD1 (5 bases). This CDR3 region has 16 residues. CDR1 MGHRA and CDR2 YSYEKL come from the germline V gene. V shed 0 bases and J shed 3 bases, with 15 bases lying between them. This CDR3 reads CASSQDRRQGNYEQYV. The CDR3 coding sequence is TGCGCCAGCAGCCAAGATCGGCGCCAGGGAAACTACGAGCAGTACGTC.

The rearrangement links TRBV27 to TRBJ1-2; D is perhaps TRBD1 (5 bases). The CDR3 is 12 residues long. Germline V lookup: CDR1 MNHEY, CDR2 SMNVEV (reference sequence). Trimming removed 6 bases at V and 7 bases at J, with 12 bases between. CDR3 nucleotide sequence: TGTGCCAGCAGGCAGGGAGCGTCTGGCTACACCTTC. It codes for CASRQGASGYTF.

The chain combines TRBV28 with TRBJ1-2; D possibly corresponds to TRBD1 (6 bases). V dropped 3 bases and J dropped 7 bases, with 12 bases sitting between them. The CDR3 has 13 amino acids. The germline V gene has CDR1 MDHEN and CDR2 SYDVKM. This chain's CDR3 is CASSLQGRSGYTF. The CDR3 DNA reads TGTGCCAGCAGTTTGCAGGGGCGCTCTGGCTACACCTTC.

Here the CDR3 DNA reads TGCGCCAGCAGCCCTTCAGGGGGGTTCTATGGCTACACCTTC. Its translation: CASSPSGGFYGYTF. V and J are TRBV4-3 and TRBJ1-2; 7 bases are shared with TRBD1. There are 14 residues in the CDR3. V dropped 4 bases and J dropped 4; count of bases not matched to a gene: 6. CDR1 LGHNA and CDR2 YSLEER come from the germline V gene.

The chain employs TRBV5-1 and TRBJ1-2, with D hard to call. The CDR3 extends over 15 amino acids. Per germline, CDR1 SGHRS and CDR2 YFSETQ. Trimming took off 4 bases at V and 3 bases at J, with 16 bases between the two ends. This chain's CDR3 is CASSLRTGGYYGYTF. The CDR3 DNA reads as TGCGCCAGCAGCCTGAGGACCGGAGGATACTATGGCTACACCTTC.